The 20 T cell receptor beta chains given below trace back to one sample, sequenced in a study of T-cell reconstitution after alpha-beta-depleted transplantation in children (dated by TCRdb to about 2016). The sample's treatment or condition label, decoded: allogeneic hematopoietic cell transplantation with graft depleted of TCRalphabeta T cells and CD19 B cells. Libraries came from PCR. These reads were obtained on an Illumina HiSeq 2500. TCR library preparation used molecular barcoding, with unique molecular identifiers applied to normalize quantification of the TCRbeta repertoire. In-frame beta chains were kept once TCRdb had trimmed the public reads at Q25 with fastp and called clones with MiXCR. Rows with one shared CDR3 protein collapse into an entry with the most common genes and DNA. The sample profile shows about 440,000 distinct CDR3 sequences; around two fifths of them were found once. Under 30% of the sample is taken by the ten largest.

The sample consisted of PBMCs, taken before TCRalphabeta/CD19-depleted stem cell transplant. Every receptor here comes from a girl aged 2-9 years with aplastic anemia, due to receive a stem cell transplant.

The chain carries TRBV24-1 and TRBJ2-2, with D uncertain. V dropped 4 bases and J dropped 4 bases, with 9 bases sitting between them. There are 14 residues in the CDR3. In germline, CDR1 is KGHDR, CDR2 SFDVKD. CDR3 DNA: TGTGCCACCAGTGACCCGTTCCCCACCGGGGAGCTGTTTTTT. This sequence encodes CATSDPFPTGELFF.

This chain uses TRBV20-1 with TRBJ2-7; either TRBD1 or TRBD2 may supply D (6 bases each). V shed 1 base and J shed 2 bases, with 21 bases lying between them. Germline V gives CDR1 DFQATT, CDR2 SNEGSKA (reference sequence). The CDR3 runs 17 residues. In DNA, the CDR3 is TGCAGTGCTAGAGCGGGTTTGGGGGCGGGACGGGCCTACGAGCAGTACTTC. This translates into CSARAGLGAGRAYEQYF.

This clonotype was observed a few times. The chain is built from TRBV7-2 and TRBJ2-3, with D possibly TRBD1 on 5 matching bases. V was cut by 3 bases and J by 0 bases, with 13 bases left in between. The germline V gene has CDR1 SGHTA and CDR2 FQGNSA. The CDR3 spans 16 residues. CDR3 nucleotides: TGTGCCAGCAGCTTTCGATTCGACAGTAGCACAGATACGCAGTATTTT. Residues: CASSFRFDSSTDTQYF.

The chain links TRBV7-2 to TRBJ2-5; 10 bases are a match to TRBD2. V was clipped by 7 bases and J by 0 bases; unmatched bases: 8. The length of the CDR3 is 16 residues. CDR1 is SGHTA, CDR2 FQGNSA, per germline. The CDR3 sequence is CASTWLAGANQETQYF. CDR3 in DNA: TGTGCCAGCACCTGGCTAGCGGGGGCGAACCAAGAGACCCAGTACTTC.

This clonotype was found once. The gene calls are TRBV20-1 and TRBJ2-1, with 11 bases matching TRBD2. From germline, CDR1 is DFQATT and CDR2 SNEGSKA (reference sequence). The ends lost 5 bases at V and 1 base at J; junction bases unmatched: 4. The CDR3 has 15 residues. CDR3 nucleotide sequence: TGCAGTGCTCCTCTAGCGGGAGGATCCTACAATGAGCAGTTCTTC. It codes for CSAPLAGGSYNEQFF.

This clonotype was seen ten or more times. J is TRBJ2-7 and V is TRBV28, with 10 bases that match TRBD2. The V gene's germline CDR1 is MDHEN and CDR2 SYDVKM. V lost 9 bases and J lost 2; bases outside the gene matches: 7. The CDR3 spans 14 residues. This CDR3 is CASSRSGRPYEQYF. The CDR3 region has the DNA TGTGCCAGTAGTCGTAGCGGGAGGCCCTACGAGCAGTACTTC. The variable domain in full, completed from reference TRBV28 and TRBJ2-7, reads DVKVTQSSRYLVKRTGEKVFLECVQDMDHENMFWYRQDPGLGLRLIYFSYDVKMKEKGDIPEGYSVSREKKERFSLILESASTNQTSMYLCASSRSGRPYEQYFGPGTRLTVT.

This chain connects TRBV12-3 or TRBV12-4 to TRBJ2-7, with a tentative D call TRBD2 (5 bases). The length of the CDR3 is 19 residues. V lost 4 bases, J lost 3 bases, and 28 bases lay in between. The CDR3 loop is CASSSPGQEARLDHYEQYF. The CDR3 region has the DNA TGTGCCAGCAGTTCCCCTGGGCAGGAGGCTAGGCTGGACCACTACGAGCAGTACTTC.

The gene calls are TRBV20-1 and TRBJ2-7, with D possibly TRBD1 on 5 matching bases. Looked up from germline, CDR1 is DFQATT and CDR2 is SNEGSKA (reference sequence). Trimming removed 5 bases at V and 1 base at J, with 9 bases between. The CDR3 totals 12 residues. CDR3 protein: CSAHRTSYEQYF. CDR3 bases: TGCAGTGCTCACAGGACGTCCTACGAGCAGTACTTC.

The sample holds many counts of this clonotype. V and J are TRBV29-1 and TRBJ2-3; a weak D match, TRBD1 (6 bases). This CDR3 has 13 amino acids. Trimming took off 6 bases at V and 4 bases at J, with 14 bases between the two ends. The germline V gene has CDR1 SQVTM and CDR2 ANQGSEA. This CDR3 is CSVYGGLADTQYF. The CDR3 nucleotides read TGCAGCGTGTATGGGGGCTTAGCAGATACGCAGTATTTT.

The chain uses TRBV7-2 and TRBJ1-1; D is undetermined. Between the trimmed V and J ends, which lost 4 bases and 4 bases, there was a span of 16 bases. Germline CDR1 SGHTA, CDR2 FQGNSA. The CDR3 covers 15 residues. The CDR3 protein is CASSSPGRPGTEAFF. Here the CDR3 DNA reads TGTGCCAGCAGCTCCCCCGGCAGGCCAGGCACTGAAGCTTTCTTT. The variable domain in full, completed from reference TRBV7-2 and TRBJ1-1, reads GAGVSQSPSNKVTEKGKDVELRCDPISGHTALYWYRQSLGQGLEFLIYFQGNSAPDKSGLPSDRFSAERTGGSVSTLTIQRTQQEDSAVYLCASSSPGRPGTEAFFGQGTRLTVV.

The genes are TRBV7-9 and TRBJ2-4; D unclear. V lost 1 base and J lost 2, with 6 bases in between. In germline, CDR1 is SEHNR, CDR2 FQNEAQ (reference sequence). The CDR3 is 14 residues long. The CDR3, as DNA: TGTGCCAGCAGCTTAGAGGGATCCAAAAACATTCAGTACTTC. Translating gives CASSLEGSKNIQYF.

The chain uses TRBV19 and TRBJ2-2; the D is unclear. V shed 6 bases and J shed 1 base, with 6 bases lying between them. The germline V gene encodes CDR1 LNHDA and CDR2 SQIVND (reference sequence). The CDR3 contains 13 residues. CDR3 coding DNA: TGTGCCAGTAGCTATCTGAACACCGGGGAGCTGTTTTTT. Amino acid sequence: CASSYLNTGELFF.

The V gene is TRBV23-1, the J gene TRBJ1-2, with D possibly matching TRBD1 (6 bases). TRBV23-1 is labeled an ORF, and its function is uncertain. CDR3 length: 14 residues. The ends were cut back, 4 bases at V and 4 bases at J, with 13 bases in the middle. The CDR3, as DNA: TGCGCCAGCAGTCGTGGGACATGCCCCTATGGCTACACCTTC. Protein product: CASSRGTCPYGYTF.

This clonotype has ten or more counts. The chain joins TRBV6-5 to TRBJ2-7, with D maybe TRBD1 (6 bases). Deletions cut 4 bases from V and 2 bases from J, with 18 bases between. This CDR3 is built from 16 residues. The germline V gene encodes CDR1 MNHEY and CDR2 SVGAGI. CDR3 amino acids: CASSSTPGTWTYEQYF. CDR3 bases: TGTGCCAGCAGTTCGACCCCCGGGACATGGACCTACGAGCAGTACTTC.

This clonotype has a count of ten or more. J is TRBJ2-4 and V is TRBV20-1; D is ambiguous. The V gene lost 6 bases and the J gene lost 0 bases, with 15 bases spanning the gap. Germline V gives CDR1 DFQATT, CDR2 SNEGSKA (reference sequence). The CDR3 runs 15 residues. In nucleotides, the CDR3 is TGCAGTGCCCTTGATCCTACACTAGCCAAAAACATTCAGTACTTC. Protein sequence: CSALDPTLAKNIQYF.

The V gene is TRBV6-5, the J gene TRBJ2-5; D is possibly TRBD1 (5 bases). Germline V gene data show CDR1 as MNHEY and CDR2 as SVGAGI. The CDR3 runs to 12 residues. The ends were cut back, 11 bases at V and 1 base at J, with 11 bases in the middle. For the CDR3, the DNA is TGTGCCTCCAGGGCCCCCCAAGAGACCCAGTACTTC. Amino acid sequence: CASRAPQETQYF.

The gene calls are TRBV7-2 and TRBJ2-1; the match to TRBD2 covers 8 bases. The V and J ends lost 0 bases and 6 bases, in that order; junction bases with no gene match: 7. Per the germline V gene, CDR1 is SGHTA and CDR2 is FQGNSA. The CDR3 spans 16 residues. The CDR3: CASSLAPAGEVNEQFF. CDR3 coding DNA: TGTGCCAGCAGCTTAGCCCCAGCGGGAGAAGTCAATGAGCAGTTCTTC.

The count of this clonotype is one. J is TRBJ2-6 and V is TRBV20-1; TRBD1 aligns across 7 bases. CDR3 length equals 17 residues. Germline V lookup: CDR1 DFQATT, CDR2 SNEGSKA (reference sequence). After removal of 5 bases from V and 3 bases from J, the junction contained 13 bases not matched to a gene. The CDR3 here is CSALPPTGWSGANVLTF. CDR3 DNA: TGCAGTGCTTTACCTCCGACAGGGTGGAGTGGGGCCAACGTCCTGACTTTC.

The rearrangement uses TRBV20-1 and TRBJ1-1, with no clear D. CDR1 and CDR2 from the germline V gene are DFQATT and SNEGSKA (reference sequence). Trimming left V 1 base short and J 5 bases short, with 5 bases between. The CDR3 length is 11 residues. As DNA, the CDR3 is TGCAGTGCTAGAGTTCAGACTGAAGCTTTCTTT. Translating it yields CSARVQTEAFF.

The rearrangement links TRBV6-5 to TRBJ1-1; no definite D call. CDR3 length: 13 residues. Trimming took off 4 bases at V and 1 base at J, with 7 bases between the two ends. Germline assignment: CDR1 MNHEY and CDR2 SVGAGI. CDR3 amino acids: CASSSLGNTEAFF. In DNA form, the CDR3 reads TGTGCCAGCAGTTCCCTGGGGAACACTGAAGCTTTCTTT.